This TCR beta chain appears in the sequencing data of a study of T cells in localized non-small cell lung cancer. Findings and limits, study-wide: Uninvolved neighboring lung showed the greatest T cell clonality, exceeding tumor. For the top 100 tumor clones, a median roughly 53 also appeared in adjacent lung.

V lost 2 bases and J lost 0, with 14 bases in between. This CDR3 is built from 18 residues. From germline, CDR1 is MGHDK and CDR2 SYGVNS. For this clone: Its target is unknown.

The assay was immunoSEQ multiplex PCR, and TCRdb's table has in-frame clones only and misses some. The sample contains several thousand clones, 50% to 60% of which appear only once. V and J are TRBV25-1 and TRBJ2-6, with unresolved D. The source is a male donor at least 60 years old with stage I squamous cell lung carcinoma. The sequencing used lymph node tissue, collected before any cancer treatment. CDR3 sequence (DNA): TGTGCCAGCAGTGAAGGAGTAGTAGGCCACTCTGGGGCCAACGTCCTGACTTTC. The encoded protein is CASSEGVVGHSGANVLTF.